This entry concerns a single T cell receptor beta chain. No antigen is known for it. The method was immunoSEQ multiplex PCR; TCRdb's version includes in-frame clones alone and lacks a portion of them. The sample lists about 120,000 clones, about 82% seen once, with about 5.5% in the top ten. The data derive from a study of a mutant IDH1 vaccine in newly diagnosed glioma. Study-level information: First vaccine doses came 4-6 weeks after radiotherapy alone, or with temozolomide cycles. Earlier treatment was radiotherapy, temozolomide, or both, with most getting both. There were about 60% males and approximately 38% females among treated patients, whose mean age was about 40 years.

Documented time point: week 11, during vaccination. Topical imiquimod was applied with each vaccine dose, which held 300 ug of mutant IDH1 20-mer peptide. New WHO grade 3 or 4 astrocytomas that were IDH1-mutant and ATRX-lost occurred in the donors. Germline V gene sequence: CDR1 MNHEY, CDR2 SVGAGI. The J segment lost 7 bases and the V segment lost 1 base, leaving 1 base of the junction unmatched. The CDR3 consists of 13 residues. This chain joins TRBV6-5 and TRBJ2-1; 7 bases are a match to TRBD2. This specimen consisted of PBMCs, obtained from a glioma patient whose treatment included an IDH1 peptide vaccine. This TCR came from a man between 40 and 49 years old with glioma. The CDR3 spells CASSYYGRNEQFF. The CDR3, as DNA: TGTGCCAGCAGTTACTACGGGAGGAATGAGCAGTTCTTC.